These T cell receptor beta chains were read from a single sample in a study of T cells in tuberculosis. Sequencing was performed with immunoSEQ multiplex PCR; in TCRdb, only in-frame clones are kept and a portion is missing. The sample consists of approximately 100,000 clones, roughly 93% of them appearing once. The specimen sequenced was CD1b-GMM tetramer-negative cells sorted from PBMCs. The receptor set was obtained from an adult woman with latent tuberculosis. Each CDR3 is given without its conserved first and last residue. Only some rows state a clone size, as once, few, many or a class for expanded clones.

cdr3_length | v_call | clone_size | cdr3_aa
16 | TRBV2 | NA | ASSNVPGQLWGNQPQH
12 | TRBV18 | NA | ASSPRQANTEAF
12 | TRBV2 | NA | ASNGQGRPDTQY
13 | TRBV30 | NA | AWSVRGRGSNGYT
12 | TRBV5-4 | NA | ASNKQGVTDTQY
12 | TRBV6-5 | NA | ASTLTGYTGELF
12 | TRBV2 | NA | ARDPSGQVYGYT
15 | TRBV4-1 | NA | ASSQERGLSLQETQY
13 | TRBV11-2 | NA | ASSLVSSPRYEQF
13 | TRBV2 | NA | ASSEAGAYTDTQY
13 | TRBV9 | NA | ASSAPSGGEGTQY
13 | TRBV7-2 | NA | ASSLDPGRDTEAF
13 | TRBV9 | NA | ASSDQGSSYNEQF
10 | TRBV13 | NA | ASSLEDREAF
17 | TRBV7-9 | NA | ASSLGDRGLGVTNTEAF
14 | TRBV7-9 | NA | ASSMGLAAGAETQY
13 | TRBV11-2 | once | ASSFKSGVNSPLH
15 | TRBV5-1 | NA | ASSKGQQTYTNYGYT
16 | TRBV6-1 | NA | ASSEALQGAANTGELF
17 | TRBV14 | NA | ASSQTRKGIPLAQETQY
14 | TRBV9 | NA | ASSVGTGLPNTEAF
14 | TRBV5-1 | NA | ASSGGGSDGNSPLH
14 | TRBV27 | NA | ASSPRTGRNTGELF
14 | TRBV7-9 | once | ASSSPGGVRDYGYT
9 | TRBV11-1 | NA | ASSPTGTQY
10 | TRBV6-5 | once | ASSGATYGYT